This record concerns one T cell receptor (beta chain) sequence. The sample comes from a study of T cell repertoires in ileal Crohn's disease. As to time point: neoterminal ileum biopsy at postoperative endoscopy, about 6 months after surgery. Method: immunoSEQ multiplex PCR; TCRdb's copy keeps in-frame clones and lacks some. The sample yields 13,000 or so clones, approximately 85% seen once. Germline V gene sequence: CDR1 SGHNT, CDR2 YYREEE (reference sequence). The CDR3 has 15 amino acids. Between the trimmed V and J ends, which lost 4 bases and 7 bases, there was a span of 19 bases. This chain links TRBV5-4 with TRBJ2-3; D uncertain. Source material: ileal tissue. This TCR was sampled from an adult with Crohn's disease. CDR3 coding DNA: TGTGCCAGCAGCACCAGGATTGGCATACCTAATACGCAGTATTTT. It yields the protein CASSTRIGIPNTQYF.